The 10 T cell receptor beta chains given below trace back to one sample, sequenced in a study of T-cell reconstitution after alpha-beta-depleted transplantation in children. The authors prepared the TCRbeta library with unique molecular identifiers. In TCRdb, the PCR reads were re-called with MiXCR into one record per CDR3 protein. Here the sample spans hundreds of thousands of distinct CDR3 sequences, roughly a quarter being singletons. This specimen was PBMCs, mostly from graft donor cells, taken 360 days after TCRalphabeta/CD19-depleted stem cell transplant. The origin of the receptors is a female patient aged 2 to 10 who had a stem cell transplant for congenital amegakaryocytic thrombocytopenia, so the T cells may come from the graft donor.

The V gene is TRBV4-3, the J gene TRBJ1-4, with D maybe TRBD1 (6 bases). This CDR3 is 15 amino acids long. V was clipped by 6 bases and J by 5 bases, with 16 bases between them. CDR1 and CDR2 from the germline V gene are LGHNA and YSLEER. The DNA of the CDR3 is TGCGCCAGCAGGCACGAGGGGGGTAAAAATGAAAAACTGTTTTTT. Translating gives CASRHEGGKNEKLFF.

This clonotype has more than one count but fewer than ten. CDR3 bases: TGTGCCACCAGTGATTTGGACAGGGTCTATGGCTACACCTTC. Encoded protein: CATSDLDRVYGYTF. The genes are TRBV24-1 and TRBJ1-2; TRBD1 matches 7 bases. The CDR3 runs 14 residues. V lost 0 bases, J lost 4 bases, and 1 base stayed unmatched. Germline V lookup: CDR1 KGHDR, CDR2 SFDVKD.

Only one count was recorded for this clonotype. This chain joins TRBV5-1 and TRBJ1-3, with TRBD1 as a possible D gene (5 bases). Between the trimmed V and J ends, which lost 0 bases and 3 bases, there was a span of 7 bases. CDR3 length equals 14 residues. Germline V CDR1 and CDR2: SGHRS, YFSETQ. Here the CDR3 DNA reads TGCGCCAGCAGCTTGGGACAGCTTGGAAACACCATATATTTT. It is translated as CASSLGQLGNTIYF.

The CDR3 reads CASSRLQGPLGLEQYF. The CDR3 DNA is TGCGCCAGCAGCCGATTACAAGGGCCCCTTGGACTCGAGCAGTACTTC. This rearrangement joins TRBV4-1 to TRBJ2-7, with D perhaps matching TRBD2 (5 bases). V was cut by 4 bases and J by 6 bases, with 22 bases left in between. Germline V lookup: CDR1 MGHRA, CDR2 YSYEKL. The CDR3 is 16 residues long.

The CDR3 region is CASTPSTAPPSGANVLTF. The DNA for the CDR3 is TGTGCCAGCACCCCTTCAACGGCCCCCCCCTCTGGGGCCAACGTCCTGACTTTC. The chain has TRBV12-3 or TRBV12-4 and TRBJ2-6; D gene ambiguous. V was clipped by 7 bases and J by 0 bases, with 19 bases between them. The CDR3 spans 18 residues.

The rearrangement joins TRBV20-1 to TRBJ1-1; D unclear. In germline, CDR1 is DFQATT, CDR2 SNEGSKA (reference sequence). The CDR3 sequence is 9 residues long. V was trimmed by 4 bases and J by 7 bases, leaving 4 bases between them. As DNA, the CDR3 is TGCAGTGCTAACCTTGAAGCTTTCTTT. It is translated as CSANLEAFF.

V and J are TRBV20-1 and TRBJ2-3; no clear D gene. The CDR3 runs 11 residues. Per germline, CDR1 DFQATT and CDR2 SNEGSKA (reference sequence). The chain's CDR3 is CRTPPTDTQYF. CDR3 bases: TGCAGGACACCCCCCACAGATACGCAGTATTTT.

This clonotype came up a few times. The chain carries TRBV7-9 and TRBJ2-5, with D unresolved. CDR1 SEHNR and CDR2 FQNEAQ come from the germline V gene (reference sequence). V lost 2 bases to trimming and J lost 8 bases, with 15 bases between them. The CDR3 length is 14 residues. CDR3 region: CASSLPSFTRTQYF. The CDR3 DNA reads TGTGCCAGCAGCTTACCCTCCTTTACGCGTACCCAGTACTTC.

This clonotype turned up a few times. Written as DNA, the CDR3 is TGTGCCAGCAGGCGGACTAGCGGGATCTACGAGCAGTACTTC. This sequence encodes CASRRTSGIYEQYF. The rearrangement uses TRBV12-3 or TRBV12-4 and TRBJ2-7; 12 bases align to TRBD2. After removal of 6 bases from V and 3 bases from J, the junction contained 3 bases not matched to a gene. The CDR3 spans 14 residues.

In its sample, this clonotype was seen a few times. The V and J genes are TRBV19 and TRBJ2-5, with a weak D call TRBD1 (6 bases). This CDR3 region has 13 residues. Trimming removed 9 bases at V and 1 base at J, with 12 bases between. Germline CDR1 and CDR2: LNHDA and SQIVND (reference sequence). The CDR3 loop is CASRDNLQETQYF. The CDR3 DNA reads as TGTGCCAGCAGGGACAACCTCCAAGAGACCCAGTACTTC.